This passage covers 20 T cell receptor beta chains from one sample sequenced in a study of PD-L1 blockade in urothelial cancer. Stated time point: pretreatment peripheral blood. The method was immunoSEQ multiplex PCR; TCRdb's version includes in-frame clones alone and lacks a portion of them. The sample lists about 72,000 clones; approximately 83% were seen once. The sample in question was PBMCs, obtained around atezolizumab (anti-PD-L1) treatment. These receptors were taken from a man in his fifties or sixties with urothelial cancer.

V and J are TRBV11-2 and TRBJ2-1, with 8 positions matching TRBD2. V was clipped by 3 bases and J by 7 bases; unmatched bases: 17. The germline V gene has CDR1 SGHAT and CDR2 FQNNGV. CDR3 length: 18 amino acids. CDR3 loop: CASSFDGFIGGARNEQFF. CDR3 nucleotides: TGTGCCAGCAGCTTCGACGGTTTTATCGGGGGGGCCAGGAATGAGCAGTTCTTC. Drawing the rest from reference TRBV11-2 and TRBJ2-1, the complete variable domain is EAGVAQSPRYKIIEKRQSVAFWCNPISGHATLYWYQQILGQGPKLLIQFQNNGVVDDSQLPKDRFSAERLKGVDSTLKIQPAKLEDSAVYLCASSFDGFIGGARNEQFFGPGTRLTVL.

The table lists this clone with many counts. V is TRBV10-3 and J is TRBJ2-7; the match to TRBD1 covers 11 bases. Looked up from germline, CDR1 is ENHRY and CDR2 is SYGVKD. V was clipped by 1 base and J by 6 bases; unmatched bases: 5. CDR3 length: 15 residues. CDR3 in amino acids: CAISEYEDRGREQYF. The DNA for the CDR3 is TGTGCCATCAGTGAGTATGAGGACAGGGGGCGCGAGCAGTACTTC.

This clone was recorded once. The rearrangement joins TRBV7-2 to TRBJ2-7, with 11 bases matching TRBD1. The V gene end was trimmed by 5 bases and the J gene end by 7 bases; junction bases not matched to a gene: 7. Germline assignment: CDR1 SGHTA and CDR2 FQGNSA. This CDR3 comprises 14 residues. The CDR3 sequence is CASSNRTGGKEQYF. The CDR3 nucleotides read TGTGCCAGCAGCAATAGGACAGGGGGCAAGGAGCAGTACTTC. The full variable domain, its missing parts supplied by reference TRBV7-2 and TRBJ2-7, is GAGVSQSPSNKVTEKGKDVELRCDPISGHTALYWYRQSLGQGLEFLIYFQGNSAPDKSGLPSDRFSAERTGGSVSTLTIQRTQQEDSAVYLCASSNRTGGKEQYFGPGTRLTVT.

The rearrangement uses TRBV5-1 and TRBJ1-2, with 8 bases aligning to TRBD1. CDR1 is SGHRS, CDR2 YFSETQ, per germline. Losses at the gene ends were 1 base for V and 3 bases for J; bases not matched to a gene: 5. CDR3 size: 15 residues. For the CDR3, the DNA is TGCGCCAGCAGCTTGACCAGGGGGCAAGACTATGGCTACACCTTC. Its translation: CASSLTRGQDYGYTF.

The rearrangement links TRBV7-2 to TRBJ2-7; D unresolved. The V gene lost 1 base and the J gene lost 6 bases, with 10 bases spanning the gap. Looked up from germline, CDR1 is SGHTA and CDR2 is FQGNSA. This CDR3 is built from 13 residues. This chain's CDR3 is CASSLEWQREQYF. CDR3 bases: TGTGCCAGCAGCTTAGAATGGCAACGCGAGCAGTACTTC. The full variable domain, in which reference TRBV7-2 and TRBJ2-7 provide the parts outside the CDR3, is GAGVSQSPSNKVTEKGKDVELRCDPISGHTALYWYRQSLGQGLEFLIYFQGNSAPDKSGLPSDRFSAERTGGSVSTLTIQRTQQEDSAVYLCASSLEWQREQYFGPGTRLTVT.

This clone occurred once. The chain recombines TRBV30 with TRBJ2-5, with D maybe TRBD2 (6 bases). Trimming removed 0 bases from V and 7 bases from J, with 12 bases in between. The CDR3 sequence is 13 residues long. Germline CDR1 is GTSNPN and CDR2 is SVGIG (reference sequence). The CDR3 DNA follows: TGTGCCTGGAGTGTCGGGGGATACGGGACCCAGTACTTC. Translation gives CAWSVGGYGTQYF.

The V call is TRBV30, the J call TRBJ2-6; 8 bases map to TRBD2. CDR1 is GTSNPN and CDR2 is SVGIG in the germline V gene (reference sequence). The CDR3 spans 15 residues. V lost 5 bases, J lost 4 bases, and 7 bases stayed unmatched. The DNA of the CDR3 is TGTGCCTGGGGGCCGGGAGGGGTAGGGGCCAACGTCCTGACTTTC. It codes for CAWGPGGVGANVLTF.

V and J are TRBV30 and TRBJ1-2; 7 bases map to TRBD1. This CDR3 has 13 residues. The germline V gene has CDR1 GTSNPN and CDR2 SVGIG (reference sequence). V lost 7 bases, J lost 5 bases, and 10 bases stayed unmatched. The CDR3 loop reads CAFDREGGYGYTF. The CDR3 coding sequence is TGTGCCTTCGACAGGGAAGGAGGGTATGGCTACACCTTC.

This chain joins TRBV7-3 and TRBJ2-1; TRBD2 agrees at 8 bases. The CDR3 is made up of 16 amino acids. Germline lookup yields CDR1 SGHTA and CDR2 FQGTGA. The junction had 8 bases not matched to a gene; V was cut back by 5 bases and J by 2 bases. The CDR3 loop is CASSPQTGGAYNEQFF. In DNA, the CDR3 is TGTGCCAGCAGCCCCCAGACGGGGGGGGCCTACAATGAGCAGTTCTTC.

The chain couples TRBV5-6 to TRBJ2-1; D remains ambiguous. V gave up 2 bases and J gave up 2 bases, with 11 bases separating them. The CDR3 spans 15 residues. Germline CDR1 and CDR2: SGHDT and YYEEEE. The CDR3 protein is CASSFWRDTYNEQFF. CDR3 in DNA: TGTGCCAGCAGCTTTTGGAGAGATACCTACAATGAGCAGTTCTTC.

This clone was recorded once. This sequence joins TRBV18 and TRBJ2-3; 8 nucleotides match TRBD1. J gave up 5 bases and V 5 bases, and 12 bases lay outside the gene matches. Germline V gene lookup returns CDR1 KGHSH and CDR2 LQKENI. This CDR3 has 16 amino acids. Written as DNA, the CDR3 is TGTGCCAGCTCATCCTTAGGGGACAGGACTGGAGATACGCAGTATTTT. Amino acids: CASSSLGDRTGDTQYF.

This CDR3 is CASSNPPGSGANVLTF. In nucleotides, the CDR3 is TGTGCCAGCAGCAACCCCCCCGGGTCCGGGGCCAACGTCCTGACTTTC. This rearrangement joins TRBV7-2 to TRBJ2-6, with unresolved D. The CDR3 length is 16 residues. The V end was cut by 5 bases, the J end by 4 bases, with 15 bases between. CDR1 and CDR2 (germline): SGHTA, FQGNSA.

The gene calls are TRBV11-3 and TRBJ2-7, with 8 positions matching TRBD1. Germline V gene sequence: CDR1 SGHNT, CDR2 YENEEA. V was pared by 1 base and J by 4 bases, with 3 bases of the junction left unmatched. This CDR3 is 14 amino acids long. This chain's CDR3 is CASSLGRDRYEQYF. The CDR3 DNA is TGTGCCAGCAGCTTAGGCAGGGACAGGTACGAGCAGTACTTC.

This clone has only one observation. The chain recombines TRBV28 with TRBJ2-5; maybe TRBD1 (6 bases). Germline V gives CDR1 MDHEN, CDR2 SYDVKM. V lost 2 bases and J lost 7, with 14 bases in between. This CDR3 is 14 amino acids long. DNA of the CDR3: TGTGCCAGCAGTTTAACAGGGACCCAGGGGACCCAGTACTTC. Its protein product is CASSLTGTQGTQYF.

The chain carries TRBV18 and TRBJ1-3; D remains unclear. CDR1 and CDR2 (germline): KGHSH, LQKENI. V lost 1 base and J lost 4, with 14 bases in between. The CDR3 loop spans 16 amino acids. The CDR3 DNA follows: TGTGCCAGCTCACCACAGGAGGGTGTACCGGGAAACACCATATATTTT. Its translation: CASSPQEGVPGNTIYF. Combining the CDR3 with reference TRBV18 and TRBJ1-3 gives the whole variable domain NAGVMQNPRHLVRRRGQEARLRCSPMKGHSHVYWYRQLPEEGLKFMVYLQKENIIDESGMPKERFSAEFPKEGPSILRIQQVVRGDSAAYFCASSPQEGVPGNTIYFGEGSWLTVV.

The chain recombines TRBV11-3 with TRBJ2-5, with a weak D call TRBD1 (6 bases). This CDR3 spans 14 amino acids. V lost 5 bases and J 5 bases, leaving 15 bases between the germline ends. Germline V gene sequence: CDR1 SGHNT, CDR2 YENEEA. Written as DNA, the CDR3 is TGTGCCAGCAGCCCACGGACAGTTCAGGAGACCCAGTACTTC. Translated: CASSPRTVQETQYF.

The V call is TRBV30, the J call TRBJ1-3; D is unresolved. With 7 bases removed from V and 0 bases from J, the gap between germline ends came to 22 bases. CDR1 is GTSNPN, CDR2 SVGIG, per germline (reference sequence). CDR3 length equals 17 residues. CDR3 DNA sequence: TGTGCCTCGAGGCGGGGTAGAAGGTTAAGCTCTGGAAACACCATATATTTT. It encodes CASRRGRRLSSGNTIYF.

This chain connects TRBV7-3 to TRBJ2-7, with TRBD1 identical over 9 bases. The CDR3 is 19 residues long. J gave up 0 bases and V 2 bases, and 14 bases lay outside the gene matches. Germline V gene lookup returns CDR1 SGHTA and CDR2 FQGTGA. The CDR3: CASSLLLGGRDRDSYEQYF. CDR3 bases: TGTGCCAGCAGCTTACTTTTGGGGGGCCGGGACAGGGACTCCTACGAGCAGTACTTC.

The CDR3 loop is CASSFDRGPYNEQFF. CDR3 DNA sequence: TGTGCCAGCAGCTTTGACAGGGGGCCCTACAATGAGCAGTTCTTC. The rearrangement uses TRBV5-4 and TRBJ2-1, with 10 bases matching TRBD1. CDR3 length: 15 amino acids. The V gene end was trimmed by 2 bases and the J gene end by 2 bases; junction bases not matched to a gene: 1. CDR1 and CDR2 (germline): SGHNT, YYREEE (reference sequence).

The rearrangement links TRBV7-3 to TRBJ2-2, with 12 bases that match TRBD1. CDR1 SGHTA and CDR2 FQGTGA come from the germline V gene. V dropped 5 bases and J dropped 1; count of bases not matched to a gene: 14. The CDR3 length is 20 residues. The CDR3 DNA follows: TGTGCCAGCAGCCCTGACCGGGACAGGGGGCGATTTAGGAACACCGGGGAGCTGTTTTTT. This codes for CASSPDRDRGRFRNTGELFF.